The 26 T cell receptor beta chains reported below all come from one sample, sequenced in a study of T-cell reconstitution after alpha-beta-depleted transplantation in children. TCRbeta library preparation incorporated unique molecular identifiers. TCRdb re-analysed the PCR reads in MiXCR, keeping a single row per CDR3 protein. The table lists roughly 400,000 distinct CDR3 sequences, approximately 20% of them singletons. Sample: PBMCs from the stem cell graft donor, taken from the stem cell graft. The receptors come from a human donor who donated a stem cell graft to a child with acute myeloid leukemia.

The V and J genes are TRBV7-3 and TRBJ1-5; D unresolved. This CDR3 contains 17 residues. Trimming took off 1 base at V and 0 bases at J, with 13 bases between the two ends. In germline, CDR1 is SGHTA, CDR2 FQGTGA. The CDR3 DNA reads TGTGCCAGCAGCTTAAGGGGTGGGAATATTAGCAATCAGCCCCAGCATTTT. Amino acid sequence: CASSLRGGNISNQPQHF.

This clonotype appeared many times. CDR3 DNA sequence: TGCAGTGCTCCTCCCAGTGGTGGTGAAAAACTGTTTTTT. As protein: CSAPPSGGEKLFF. The chain links TRBV20-1 to TRBJ1-4; D remains unclear. The V end lost 5 bases, the J end lost 7 bases, and 14 bases lay between the germline ends. Germline CDR1 and CDR2: DFQATT and SNEGSKA (reference sequence). CDR3 size: 13 residues.

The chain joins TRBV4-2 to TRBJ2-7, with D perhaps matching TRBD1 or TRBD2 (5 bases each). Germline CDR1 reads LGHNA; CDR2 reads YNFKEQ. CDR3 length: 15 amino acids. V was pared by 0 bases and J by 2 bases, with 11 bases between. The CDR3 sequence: CASSQDEGRTYEQYF. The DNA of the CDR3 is TGTGCCAGCAGCCAAGATGAGGGGCGCACCTACGAGCAGTACTTC.

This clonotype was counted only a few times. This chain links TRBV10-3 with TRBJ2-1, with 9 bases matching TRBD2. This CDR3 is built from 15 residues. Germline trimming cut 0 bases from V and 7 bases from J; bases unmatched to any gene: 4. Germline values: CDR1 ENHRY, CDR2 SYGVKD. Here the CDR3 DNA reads TGTGCCATCAGTGAGTCTAGCGGGAGTTTGAATGAGCAGTTCTTC. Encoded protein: CAISESSGSLNEQFF.

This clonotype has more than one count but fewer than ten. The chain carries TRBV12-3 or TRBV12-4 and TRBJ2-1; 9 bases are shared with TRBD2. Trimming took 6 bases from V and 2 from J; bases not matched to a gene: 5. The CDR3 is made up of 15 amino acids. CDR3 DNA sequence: TGTGCCAGCAGCTATAGCGGGAGCGCCTACAATGAGCAGTTCTTC. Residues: CASSYSGSAYNEQFF.

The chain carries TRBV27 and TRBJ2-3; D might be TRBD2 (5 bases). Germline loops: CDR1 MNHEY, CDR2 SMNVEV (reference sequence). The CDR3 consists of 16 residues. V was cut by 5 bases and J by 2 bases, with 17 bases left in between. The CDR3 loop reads CASSLPGKRTTDTQYF. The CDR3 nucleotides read TGTGCCAGCAGTCTCCCCGGAAAGCGGACCACAGATACGCAGTATTTT.

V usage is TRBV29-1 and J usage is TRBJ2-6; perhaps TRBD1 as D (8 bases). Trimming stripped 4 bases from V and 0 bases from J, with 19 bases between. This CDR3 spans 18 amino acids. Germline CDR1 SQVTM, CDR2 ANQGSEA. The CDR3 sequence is CSVGAGTGGPSGANVLTF. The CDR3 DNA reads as TGCAGCGTTGGAGCGGGGACAGGAGGACCCTCTGGGGCCAACGTCCTGACTTTC. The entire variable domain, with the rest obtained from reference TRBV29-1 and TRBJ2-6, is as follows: SAVISQKPSRDICQRGTSLTIQCQVDSQVTMMFWYRQQPGQSLTLIATANQGSEATYESGFVIDKFPISRPNLTFSTLTVSNMSPEDSSIYLCSVGAGTGGPSGANVLTFGAGSRLTVL.

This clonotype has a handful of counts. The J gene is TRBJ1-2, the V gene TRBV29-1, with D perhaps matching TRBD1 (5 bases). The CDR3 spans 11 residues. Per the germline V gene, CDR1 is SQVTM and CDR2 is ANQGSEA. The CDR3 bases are TGCACCGGAGGGGCCTCAGGAGGCTACACCTTC. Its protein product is CTGGASGGYTF.

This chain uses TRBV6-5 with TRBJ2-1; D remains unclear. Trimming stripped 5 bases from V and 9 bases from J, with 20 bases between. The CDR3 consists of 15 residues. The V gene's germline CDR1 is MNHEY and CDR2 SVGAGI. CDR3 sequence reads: CASSDGRSPSFEQFF. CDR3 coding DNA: TGTGCCAGCAGTGACGGAAGGAGTCCTAGTTTTGAGCAGTTCTTC.

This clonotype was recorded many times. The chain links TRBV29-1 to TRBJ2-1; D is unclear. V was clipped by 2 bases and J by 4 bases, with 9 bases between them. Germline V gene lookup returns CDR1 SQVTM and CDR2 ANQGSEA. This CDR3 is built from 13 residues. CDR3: CSVEPLQYNEQFF. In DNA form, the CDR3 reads TGCAGCGTTGAACCCCTCCAGTACAATGAGCAGTTCTTC.

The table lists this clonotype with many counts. CDR3 in DNA: TGTGCCACCAGGTCAACAGGGGACTCCTACAATGAGCAGTTCTTC. Its translation is CATRSTGDSYNEQFF. The chain couples TRBV24-1 to TRBJ2-1, with TRBD1 matching over 7 bases. The junction had 5 bases not matched to a gene; V was cut back by 7 bases and J by 0 bases. The CDR3 loop spans 15 amino acids. Germline-derived CDR1 and CDR2 are KGHDR and SFDVKD.

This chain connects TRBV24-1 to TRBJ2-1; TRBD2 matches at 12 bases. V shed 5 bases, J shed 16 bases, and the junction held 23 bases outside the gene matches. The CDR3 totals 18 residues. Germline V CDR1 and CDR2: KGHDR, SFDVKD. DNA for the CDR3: TGTGCCACCAGTGCCCCAAACGAAGGACTAGCGGGATCTACGTCGGTATTCTTC. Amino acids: CATSAPNEGLAGSTSVFF.

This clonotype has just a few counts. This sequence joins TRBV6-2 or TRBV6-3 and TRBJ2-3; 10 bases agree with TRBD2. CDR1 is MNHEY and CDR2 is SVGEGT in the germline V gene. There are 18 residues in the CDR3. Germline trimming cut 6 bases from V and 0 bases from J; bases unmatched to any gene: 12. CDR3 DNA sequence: TGTGCCAGCAGGCTGGATCAGACTAGCGGGTCTAGCACAGATACGCAGTATTTT. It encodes CASRLDQTSGSSTDTQYF.

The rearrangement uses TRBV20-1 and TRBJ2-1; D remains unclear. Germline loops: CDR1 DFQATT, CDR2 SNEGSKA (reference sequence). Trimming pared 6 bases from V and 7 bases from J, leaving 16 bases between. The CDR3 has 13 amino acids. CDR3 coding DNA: TGCAGTGCGAGTAGCCCGGTTGGGAATGAGCAGTTCTTC. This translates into CSASSPVGNEQFF.

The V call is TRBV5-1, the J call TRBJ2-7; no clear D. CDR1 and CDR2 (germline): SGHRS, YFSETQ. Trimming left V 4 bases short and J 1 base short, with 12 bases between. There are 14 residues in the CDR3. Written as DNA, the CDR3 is TGCGCCAGCAGCCCTAACATGCGATCCTACGAGCAGTACTTC. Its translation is CASSPNMRSYEQYF.

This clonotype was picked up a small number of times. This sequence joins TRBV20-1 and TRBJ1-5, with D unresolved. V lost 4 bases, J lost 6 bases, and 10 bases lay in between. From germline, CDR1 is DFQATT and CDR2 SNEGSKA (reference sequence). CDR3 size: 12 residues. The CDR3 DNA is TGCAGTGCTAATCAGATAGGTCAGCCCCAGCATTTT. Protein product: CSANQIGQPQHF.

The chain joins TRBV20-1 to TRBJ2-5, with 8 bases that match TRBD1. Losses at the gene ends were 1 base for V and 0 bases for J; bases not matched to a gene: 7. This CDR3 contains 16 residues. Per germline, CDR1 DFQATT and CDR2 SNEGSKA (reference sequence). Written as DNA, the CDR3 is TGCAGTGCTAGAGGCCGGCGACAGGGGAACCAAGAGACCCAGTACTTC. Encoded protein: CSARGRRQGNQETQYF.

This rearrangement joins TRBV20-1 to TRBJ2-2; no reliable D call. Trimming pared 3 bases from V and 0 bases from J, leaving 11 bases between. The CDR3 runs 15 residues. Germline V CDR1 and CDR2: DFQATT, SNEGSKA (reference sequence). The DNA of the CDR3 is TGCAGTGCTAGCGCACAGATCGCGAACACCGGGGAGCTGTTTTTT. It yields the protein CSASAQIANTGELFF.

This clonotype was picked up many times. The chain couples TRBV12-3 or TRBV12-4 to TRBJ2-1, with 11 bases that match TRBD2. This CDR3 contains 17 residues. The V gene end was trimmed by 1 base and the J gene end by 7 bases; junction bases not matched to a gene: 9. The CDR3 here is CASSLDGSGRVRNEQFF. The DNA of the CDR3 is TGTGCCAGCAGTTTAGATGGTAGCGGGAGGGTAAGGAATGAGCAGTTCTTC.

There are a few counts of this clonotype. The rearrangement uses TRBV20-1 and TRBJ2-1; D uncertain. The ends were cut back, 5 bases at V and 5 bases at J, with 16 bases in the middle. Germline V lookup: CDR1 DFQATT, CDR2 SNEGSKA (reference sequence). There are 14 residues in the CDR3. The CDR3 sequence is CSAPRHTPDNEQFF. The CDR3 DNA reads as TGCAGTGCTCCCCGACACACCCCTGACAATGAGCAGTTCTTC.

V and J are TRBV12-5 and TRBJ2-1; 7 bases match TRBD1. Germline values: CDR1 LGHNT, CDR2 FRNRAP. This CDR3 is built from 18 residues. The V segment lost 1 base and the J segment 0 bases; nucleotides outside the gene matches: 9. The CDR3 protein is CASGLAVPGQASYNEQFF. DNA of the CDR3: TGTGCTAGTGGTTTGGCAGTCCCCGGACAGGCCTCCTACAATGAGCAGTTCTTC.

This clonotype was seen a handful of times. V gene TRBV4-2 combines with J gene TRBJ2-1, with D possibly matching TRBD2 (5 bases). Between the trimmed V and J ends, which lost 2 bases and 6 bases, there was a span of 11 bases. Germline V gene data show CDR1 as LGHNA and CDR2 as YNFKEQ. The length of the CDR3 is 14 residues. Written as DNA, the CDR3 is TGTGCCAGCAGCCAACTAGCTCCGCTCAATGAGCAGTTCTTC. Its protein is CASSQLAPLNEQFF.

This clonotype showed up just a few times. Here the CDR3 reads CSARENQETQYF. The CDR3 nucleotides are TGCAGTGCTAGAGAGAACCAAGAGACCCAGTACTTC. V gene TRBV20-1 combines with J gene TRBJ2-5; unclear D gene. The length of the CDR3 is 12 residues. Germline V gene lookup returns CDR1 DFQATT and CDR2 SNEGSKA (reference sequence). Trimming removed 0 bases from V and 0 bases from J, with 2 bases in between.

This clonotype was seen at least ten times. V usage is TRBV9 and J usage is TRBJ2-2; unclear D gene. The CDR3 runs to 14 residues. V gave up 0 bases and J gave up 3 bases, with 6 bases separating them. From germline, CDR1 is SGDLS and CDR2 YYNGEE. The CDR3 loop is CASSVAWDTGELFF. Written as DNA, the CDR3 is TGTGCCAGCAGCGTAGCCTGGGACACCGGGGAGCTGTTTTTT.

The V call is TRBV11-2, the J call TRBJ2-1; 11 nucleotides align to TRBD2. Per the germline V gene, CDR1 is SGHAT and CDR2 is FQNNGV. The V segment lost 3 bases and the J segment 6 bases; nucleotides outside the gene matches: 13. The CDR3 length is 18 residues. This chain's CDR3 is CASSLILAGGPDPNEQFF. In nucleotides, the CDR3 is TGTGCCAGCAGCTTGATTCTAGCGGGAGGCCCAGACCCCAATGAGCAGTTCTTC.

The CDR3 here is CSARGLRGEAFF. The CDR3 bases are TGCAGTGCTAGAGGACTCCGAGGTGAAGCTTTCTTT. The V gene is TRBV20-1, the J gene TRBJ1-1; D gene unclear. The V end lost 1 base, the J end lost 7 bases, and 10 bases lay between the germline ends. CDR1 DFQATT and CDR2 SNEGSKA come from the germline V gene (reference sequence). The CDR3 contains 12 residues.